One sample yielded the 20 T cell receptor beta chains listed below, sequenced in a study of tissue T cells after allogeneic stem cell transplantation. TCRdb's table, derived via immunoSEQ multiplex PCR, lists solely in-frame clones and lacks some. In the table there are fewer than 1,500 clones, about 56% of which are singletons. Regarding time point: mouse harvest day 7 after allogeneic transplant. The graft held 10^6 splenic CD5+ T cells and 10^7 T-cell-depleted bone marrow cells. Sequencing was performed on liver tissue. All receptors derive from a female BALB/c mouse given C57BL/6 T cells with graft-versus-host disease after an allogeneic hematopoietic cell transplant.

This clone was recorded a few times. The gene names here belong to mouse. The observed sequence ends 1 residue before the CDR3 terminus, with the missing tail filled in from the germline J gene. Other DNA sequences within the sample encode an identical CDR3. The chain carries TRBV13-1 and TRBJ2-1, with D perhaps TRBD1 (5 bases). There are 14 residues in the CDR3. Per the germline V gene, CDR1 is NSHNY and CDR2 is SYGAGN. The V and J ends lost 0 bases and 4 bases respectively, with 8 bases between them. CDR3 in amino acids: CASSDAGQYAEQFF. The sequenced CDR3 bases are TGTGCCAGCAGTGATGCTGGACAATATGCTGAGCAGTTC.

Notes on this clone: Gene names refer to mouse genes. The read falls 1 residue short of the CDR3 end, and the missing part is taken from the germline J gene. The chain couples TRBV16 to TRBJ2-7; 11 positions agree with TRBD2. The germline V gene encodes CDR1 SGHSA and CDR2 FRNQAP. CDR3 length: 14 residues. The junction had 6 bases not matched to a gene; V was cut back by 4 bases and J by 7 bases. Here the CDR3 reads CASSYWGGAFEQYF. The DNA read from the CDR3 is TGTGCAAGCAGCTACTGGGGGGGCGCGTTCGAACAGTAC. Full variable domain (missing parts from reference TRBV16 and TRBJ2-7): NAGVIQTPRHKVTGKGQEATLWCEPISGHSAVFWYRQTIVQGLEFLTYFRNQAPIDDSGMPKERFSAQMPNQSHSTLKIQSTQPQDSAVYLCASSYWGGAFEQYFGPGTRLTVL.

For this clone: The germline and genes are mouse ones. The CDR3 end lies 1 residue beyond the end of the read and is filled in from the germline J gene. The V and J genes are TRBV16 and TRBJ2-5; D remains unclear. V shed 3 bases and J shed 0 bases, with 7 bases lying between them. The germline V gene encodes CDR1 SGHSA and CDR2 FRNQAP. The length of the CDR3 is 14 residues. The DNA read from the CDR3 is TGTGCAAGCAGCTTTCTAATTAACCAAGACACCCAGTAC. It yields the protein CASSFLINQDTQY. The full CDR3 protein reads CASSFLINQDTQYF.

Notes on this clone: The gene symbols are mouse symbols. The read ends 1 residue shy of where the CDR3 ends; the end is completed using the germline J gene. The genes are TRBV26 and TRBJ1-4; D perhaps matches TRBD1 (6 bases). From germline, CDR1 is KGHPV and CDR2 FQNQEV (reference sequence). V shed 2 bases and J shed 6 bases, with 10 bases lying between them. This CDR3 spans 14 amino acids. CDR3 in amino acids: CASSLVGGHERLFF. The sequenced part of the CDR3 DNA is TGTGCCAGCAGTCTGGTTGGGGGCCACGAAAGATTATTT.

Details on this clone: The germline and genes are mouse ones. From the germline J gene comes the end of the CDR3, since the read stops 1 residue before it. The rearrangement links TRBV26 to TRBJ1-6, with D possibly TRBD1 on 5 matching bases. TRBJ1-6 is classed as an ORF, of uncertain function. The CDR3 runs 13 residues. Looked up from germline, CDR1 is KGHPV and CDR2 is FQNQEV (reference sequence). Trimming left V 5 bases short and J 7 bases short, with 9 bases between. CDR3 bases read: TGTGCCAGCAGTTCAGGGCGGAATTCGCCCCTCTAC. It codes for CASSSGRNSPLY. The whole CDR3 is CASSSGRNSPLYF.

Points on this clone: Gene names are mouse gene names. The read ends 1 residue early relative to the CDR3; the germline J gene fills the gap. V and J are TRBV13-3 and TRBJ2-4; TRBD2 matches at 12 bases. CDR3 length: 14 amino acids. Germline values: CDR1 NNHDY, CDR2 SYVADS. The ends lost 7 bases at V and 7 bases at J; junction bases unmatched: 7. The CDR3 is CASPRLGGQDTLYF. The covered CDR3 bases are TGTGCCAGCCCTAGACTGGGGGGGCAGGACACCTTGTAC.

As to this clone: Mouse names are used for the genes. Incomplete CDR3 DNA: TGTGCAAGCAGCCGGCGACTGGGGGGGCAAGACACCCAGTAC. Translating gives CASSRRLGGQDTQY. The entire CDR3 reads CASSRRLGGQDTQYF. This chain joins TRBV16 and TRBJ2-5; TRBD2 agrees at 11 bases. The DNA ends 1 residue before the CDR3 does, and the rest of the CDR3 is filled in from the germline J gene. Trimming cost V 5 bases and J 3 bases; bases outside gene matches: 4. CDR3 size: 15 residues. Germline V gene lookup returns CDR1 SGHSA and CDR2 FRNQAP.

A few counts support this clone. A read error may account for a junction end that differs from germline. Gene names follow the mouse nomenclature. The read gets to within 1 residue of the CDR3 end, and the germline J gene fills in the rest. Different DNA sequences within this sample yield the same CDR3. The rearrangement uses TRBV13-1 and TRBJ2-1; D perhaps matches TRBD1 (5 bases). CDR1 and CDR2 from the germline V gene are NSHNY and SYGAGN. CDR3 length: 14 amino acids. The CDR3 bases that were read are TGCGCCAGCAGTGATGCTGGACAATATGCTGAGCAGTTC. Amino acids: CASSDAGQYAEQF. The full-length CDR3 reads as CASSDAGQYAEQFF.

Regarding this clone: The genes are named according to mouse. Coverage ceases 1 residue before the CDR3 finishes, and the germline J gene fills in the end. The chain couples TRBV26 to TRBJ2-7; 10 bases are a match to TRBD1. With 4 bases clipped from V and 5 bases from J, the junction kept 2 bases outside the gene matches. Germline V gives CDR1 KGHPV, CDR2 FQNQEV (reference sequence). CDR3 length: 13 amino acids. The DNA read from the CDR3 is TGTGCCAGCAGTCCCGGGACAGGGGATGAACAGTAC. It is translated as CASSPGTGDEQY. The complete CDR3 reads CASSPGTGDEQYF.

This clone turned up a few times. These gene names are mouse names. The CDR3 goes on 1 residue after the read ends, and that part is filled in from the germline J gene. This chain connects TRBV12-2 to TRBJ2-5, with TRBD1 matching over 7 bases. The V gene end was trimmed by 2 bases and the J gene end by 8 bases; junction bases not matched to a gene: 6. CDR1 and CDR2 (germline): SGHLS, HYDKME. This CDR3 contains 13 residues. CDR3 bases read: TGTGCCAGCTCTCCCACAGGGGAGGGCACCCAGTAC. Encoded protein: CASSPTGEGTQY. The full CDR3 is CASSPTGEGTQYF.

Concerning this clone: Genes and germline are mouse. Read data end 1 residue before the CDR3 end; the end is taken from the germline J gene. This chain links TRBV12-1 with TRBJ2-4; 11 bases fit TRBD2. CDR1 SGHSN and CDR2 HYEKVE come from the germline V gene. With V trimmed by 3 bases and J by 4 bases, 2 bases remained unmatched. The CDR3 loop spans 14 amino acids. The CDR3 bases that were read are TGTGCCAGCTCTGTGGGACTGGGGGAAAACACCTTGTAC. It specifies CASSVGLGENTLY. The CDR3 reads in full as CASSVGLGENTLYF.

A remark on this clone: These gene names are mouse names. The observed sequence ends 1 residue before the CDR3 terminus, with the missing tail filled in from the germline J gene. This chain uses TRBV31 with TRBJ1-1; D unclear. CDR1 GKSSPN and CDR2 SITVG come from the germline V gene. The CDR3 is 13 amino acids. V lost 0 bases and J lost 5, with 10 bases in between. The CDR3 here is CAWSLERDTEVFF. Incomplete CDR3 DNA: TGTGCCTGGAGTCTAGAAAGGGATACAGAAGTCTTC. The full variable domain, its missing parts supplied by reference TRBV31 and TRBJ1-1, is AQTIHQWPVAEIKAVGSPLSLGCTIKGKSSPNLYWYWQATGGTLQQLFYSITVGQVESVVQLNLSASRPKDDQFILSTEKLLLSHSGFYLCAWSLERDTEVFFGKGTRLTVV.

As to this clone: Gene names follow the mouse nomenclature. The CDR3 is CASSFNREGSDYTF. The sequenced part of the CDR3 DNA is TGTGCCAGCAGCTTCAACAGGGAGGGCTCCGACTACACC. The chain couples TRBV3 to TRBJ1-2, with a tentative D call TRBD1 (6 bases). The read ends 1 residue early relative to the CDR3; the germline J gene fills the gap. The CDR3 sequence is 14 residues long. Germline V gene lookup returns CDR1 SNHLY and CDR2 FYNGKV (reference sequence). The V end lost 3 bases, the J end lost 4 bases, and 12 bases lay between the germline ends.

In the case of this clone: The genes and germline here are from mouse. The CDR3 is CASSFGLGGFSQNTLYF. CDR3 DNA, as far as it was read: TGTGCCAGCAGTTTCGGACTGGGGGGCTTTAGTCAAAACACCTTGTAC. The chain employs TRBV26 and TRBJ2-4, with 11 bases fitting TRBD2. The read gets to within 1 residue of the CDR3 end, and the germline J gene fills in the rest. CDR1 and CDR2 (germline): KGHPV, FQNQEV (reference sequence). J gave up 0 bases and V 5 bases, and 7 bases lay outside the gene matches. The CDR3 is 17 residues long. Full variable domain (remainder filled in from reference TRBV26 and TRBJ2-4): NSKVIQTPRYLVKGQGQKAKMRCIPEKGHPVVFWYQQNKNNEFKFLINFQNQEVLQQIDMTEKRFSAECPSNSPCSLEIQSSEAGDSALYLCASSFGLGGFSQNTLYFGAGTRLSVL.

This clone came up a few times. Genes here carry mouse names. The read comes to an end 1 residue before the CDR3 does, leaving the germline J gene to fill in the end. The rearrangement uses TRBV15 and TRBJ2-7; no firm D call. This CDR3 spans 13 amino acids. Trimming stripped 6 bases from V and 0 bases from J, with 9 bases between. Germline-derived CDR1 and CDR2 are SGHND and FRSKSL. The sequenced part of the CDR3 DNA is TGTGCCAGCAGCTCTGACAACTCCTATGAACAGTAC. It yields the protein CASSSDNSYEQY. The entire CDR3 sequence reads CASSSDNSYEQYF. The full variable domain, in which reference TRBV15 and TRBJ2-7 provide the parts outside the CDR3, is DAGVTQTPRHEVAEKGQTIILKCEPVSGHNDLFWYRQTKIQGLELLSYFRSKSLMEDGGAFKDRFKAEMLNSSFSTLKIQPTEPKDSAVYLCASSSDNSYEQYFGPGTRLTVL.

About this clone: Gene names denote mouse genes. The read falls 1 residue short of the CDR3 end, and the missing part is taken from the germline J gene. The V and J genes are TRBV16 and TRBJ2-1, with 8 bases fitting TRBD2. The CDR3 consists of 15 residues. Germline V gene lookup returns CDR1 SGHSA and CDR2 FRNQAP. J gave up 3 bases and V 2 bases, and 3 bases lay outside the gene matches. The CDR3 DNA, read in part, is TGTGCAAGCAGCTTAATTGGGGGGGGCTATGCTGAGCAGTTC. Translated, it gives CASSLIGGGYAEQF. The complete CDR3 sequence is CASSLIGGGYAEQFF.

A note on this clone: All gene names here are mouse names. The missing CDR3 end, 1 residue past where the read stops, is filled in from the germline J gene. This sequence joins TRBV16 and TRBJ1-6; possibly TRBD1 for D (5 bases). TRBJ1-6 is placed among ORFs of uncertain function. V lost 0 bases and J 5 bases, leaving 8 bases between the germline ends. The CDR3 extends over 15 amino acids. CDR1 and CDR2 from the germline V gene are SGHSA and FRNQAP. Partial CDR3 DNA: TGTGCAAGCAGCTTAGAGGGGCTGGATAATTCGCCCCTCTAC. Translating gives CASSLEGLDNSPLY. The CDR3 as a whole reads CASSLEGLDNSPLYF.

This clone has just one count. Genes and germline are mouse. The CDR3 extends 1 residue past the end of the read, so its final part is completed from the germline J gene. The chain is built from TRBV13-1 and TRBJ2-5; perhaps TRBD2 as D (5 bases). Germline V gives CDR1 NSHNY, CDR2 SYGAGN. Trimming shortened V by 3 bases and J by 1 base, and 9 bases separated the two germline ends. This CDR3 is built from 14 residues. The CDR3 protein is CASSGTTYQDTQYF. The part of the CDR3 DNA that was read is TGTGCCAGCAGTGGGACTACTTACCAAGACACCCAGTAC.

With regard to this clone: The germline and genes are mouse ones. Sequencing ends 1 residue short of the CDR3 end; the germline J gene provides the rest. The chain combines TRBV3 with TRBJ2-3; 8 bases align to TRBD1. Germline V gives CDR1 SNHLY, CDR2 FYNGKV (reference sequence). The length of the CDR3 is 16 residues. V lost 3 bases, J lost 3 bases, and 8 bases stayed unmatched. The CDR3 here is CASSLRTGRRAETLYF. Partial CDR3 DNA: TGTGCCAGCAGCTTGAGGACAGGGAGGAGGGCAGAAACGCTGTAT.

A note on this clone: The gene symbols are mouse symbols. The read ends 1 residue shy of where the CDR3 ends; the end is completed using the germline J gene. This chain joins TRBV16 and TRBJ2-7, with D unclear. The germline CDR1 and CDR2 sequences are SGHSA and FRNQAP. The V end was cut by 3 bases, the J end by 3 bases, with 3 bases between. The CDR3 has 11 residues. CDR3 bases read: TGTGCAAGCAGCTTGGACTATGAACAGTAC. This sequence encodes CASSLDYEQY. The entire CDR3 protein is CASSLDYEQYF.